This TCR beta chain was observed in a study of blood T cell repertoires in COVID-19. At the level of the study: Sources were T cells, B-cell-depleted T cells, or PBMCs; the material itself was cDNA or gDNA.

In the authors' methods: Amplified reference gene primers provided the basis for estimating nucleated cell counts. The table came from immunoSEQ multiplex PCR; TCRdb's copy has only in-frame clones and leaves some out. V and J calls plus clone size are reproduced from that table; the DNA served to infer D and trimming. The table has roughly 250,000 clones, roughly 88% seen once. The participants were between roughly 18 and 89 years old and came from 24 US areas. Donors were grouped by their self-reported clinical history. V lost 4 bases to trimming and J lost 8 bases; unmatched junction nucleotides: 16. This CDR3 has 16 residues. CDR1 MDHEN and CDR2 SYDVKM come from the germline V gene.

Sequenced material: PBMCs or T cells enriched from blood (not recorded which). The clonotype comes from a woman in her forties with acute COVID-19. This chain uses TRBV28 with TRBJ1-2, with TRBD1 identical over 7 bases. CDR3 in amino acids: CASSSPMERGLGGYTF. The CDR3 region has the DNA TGTGCCAGCAGTTCCCCTATGGAGAGGGGGCTCGGCGGCTACACCTTC.